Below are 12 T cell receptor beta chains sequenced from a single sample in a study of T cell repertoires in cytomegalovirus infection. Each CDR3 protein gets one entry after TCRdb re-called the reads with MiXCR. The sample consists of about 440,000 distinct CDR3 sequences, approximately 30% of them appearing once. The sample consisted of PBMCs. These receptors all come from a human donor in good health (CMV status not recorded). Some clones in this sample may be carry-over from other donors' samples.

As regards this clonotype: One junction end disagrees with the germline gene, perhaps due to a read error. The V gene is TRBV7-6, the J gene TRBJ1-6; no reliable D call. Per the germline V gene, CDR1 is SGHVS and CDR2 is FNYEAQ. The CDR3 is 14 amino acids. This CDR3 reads CASSLAAHNSPLHF. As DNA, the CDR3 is TGTGCTAGCAGCTTAGCAGCCCATAATTCACCCCTCCACTTT.

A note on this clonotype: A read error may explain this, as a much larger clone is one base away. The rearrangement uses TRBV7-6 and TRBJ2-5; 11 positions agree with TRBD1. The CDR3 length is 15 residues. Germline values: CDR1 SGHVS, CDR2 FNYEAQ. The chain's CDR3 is CASRGPGTGGESQYF. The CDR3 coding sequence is TGTGCCAGCAGGGGCCCCGGGACAGGGGGAGAGTCCCAGTACTTC.

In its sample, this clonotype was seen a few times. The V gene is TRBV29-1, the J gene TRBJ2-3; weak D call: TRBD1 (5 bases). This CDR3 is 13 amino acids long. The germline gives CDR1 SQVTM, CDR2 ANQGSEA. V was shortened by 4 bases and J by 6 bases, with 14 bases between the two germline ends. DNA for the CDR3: TGCAGCGTTGCCCCTTCAGGGTTCGATACGCAGTATTTT. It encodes CSVAPSGFDTQYF.

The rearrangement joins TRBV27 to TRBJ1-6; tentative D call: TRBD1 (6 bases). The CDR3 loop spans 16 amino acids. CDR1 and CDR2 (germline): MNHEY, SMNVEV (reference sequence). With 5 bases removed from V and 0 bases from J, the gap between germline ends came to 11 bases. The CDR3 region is CASSASRGSYNSPLHF. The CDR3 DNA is TGTGCCAGCAGTGCCTCCAGGGGCTCCTATAATTCACCCCTCCACTTT.

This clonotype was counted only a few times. CDR3 bases: TGTGCCAGCAGTTTATCCCATTTAGGCGGGGGCGGCGCAGATACGCAGTATTTT. Translation: CASSLSHLGGGGADTQYF. V is TRBV27 and J is TRBJ2-3; D possibly corresponds to TRBD2 (7 bases). Looked up from germline, CDR1 is MNHEY and CDR2 is SMNVEV (reference sequence). Trimming cost V 0 bases and J 4 bases, with 20 bases left between them. The length of the CDR3 is 18 residues.

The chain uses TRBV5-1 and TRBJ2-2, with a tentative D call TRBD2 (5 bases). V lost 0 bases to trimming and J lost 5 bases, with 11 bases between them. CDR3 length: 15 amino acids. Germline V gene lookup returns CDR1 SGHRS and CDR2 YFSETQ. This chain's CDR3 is CASSLEADGTGELFF. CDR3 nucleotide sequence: TGCGCCAGCAGCTTGGAAGCGGACGGAACCGGGGAGCTGTTTTTT. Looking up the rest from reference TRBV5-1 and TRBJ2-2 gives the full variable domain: KAGVTQTPRYLIKTRGQQVTLSCSPISGHRSVSWYQQTPGQGLQFLFEYFSETQRNKGNFPGRFSGRQFSNSRSEMNVSTLELGDSALYLCASSLEADGTGELFFGEGSRLTVL.

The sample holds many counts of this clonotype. CDR3 sequence reads: CASTLTDYNSPLHF. DNA for the CDR3: TGTGCCAGCACTTTGACGGATTATAATTCACCCCTCCACTTT. The chain links TRBV12-3 or TRBV12-4 to TRBJ1-6; unclear D gene. This CDR3 contains 14 residues. Trimming cost V 7 bases and J 4 bases, with 11 bases left between them.

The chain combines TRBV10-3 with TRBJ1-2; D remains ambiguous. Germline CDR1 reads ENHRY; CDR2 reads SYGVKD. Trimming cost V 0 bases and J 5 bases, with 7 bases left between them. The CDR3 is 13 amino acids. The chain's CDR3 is CAISESSGYGYTF. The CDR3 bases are TGTGCCATCAGTGAGTCGAGCGGATATGGCTACACCTTC.

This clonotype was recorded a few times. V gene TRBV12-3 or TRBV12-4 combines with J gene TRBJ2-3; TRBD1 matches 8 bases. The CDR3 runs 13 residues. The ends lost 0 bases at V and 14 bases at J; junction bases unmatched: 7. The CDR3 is CASSLAGQGMMYF. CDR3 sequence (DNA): TGTGCCAGCAGTTTAGCCGGACAGGGAATGATGTATTTT.

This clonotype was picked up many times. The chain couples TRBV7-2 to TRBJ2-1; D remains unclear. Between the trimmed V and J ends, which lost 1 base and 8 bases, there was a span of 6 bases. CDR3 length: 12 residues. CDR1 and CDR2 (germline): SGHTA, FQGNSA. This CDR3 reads CASSLVGYEQFF. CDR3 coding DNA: TGTGCCAGCAGCTTAGTGGGATATGAGCAGTTCTTC.

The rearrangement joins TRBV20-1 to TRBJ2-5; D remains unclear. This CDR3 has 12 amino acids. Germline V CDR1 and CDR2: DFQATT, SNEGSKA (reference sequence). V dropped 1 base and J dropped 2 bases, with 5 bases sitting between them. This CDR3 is CSARGKQETQYF. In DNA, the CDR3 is TGCAGTGCTAGAGGGAAACAAGAGACCCAGTACTTC.

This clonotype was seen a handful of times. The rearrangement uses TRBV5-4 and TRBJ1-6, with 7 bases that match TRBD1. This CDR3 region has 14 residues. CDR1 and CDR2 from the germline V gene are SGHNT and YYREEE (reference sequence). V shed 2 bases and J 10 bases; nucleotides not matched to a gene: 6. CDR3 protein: CASSLGIGGSPLHF. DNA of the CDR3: TGTGCCAGCAGCTTAGGTATAGGGGGCTCACCCCTCCACTTT. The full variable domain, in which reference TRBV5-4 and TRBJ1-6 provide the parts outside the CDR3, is ETGVTQSPTHLIKTRGQQVTLRCSSQSGHNTVSWYQQALGQGPQFIFQYYREEENGRGNFPPRFSGLQFPNYSSELNVNALELDDSALYLCASSLGIGGSPLHFGNGTRLTVT.